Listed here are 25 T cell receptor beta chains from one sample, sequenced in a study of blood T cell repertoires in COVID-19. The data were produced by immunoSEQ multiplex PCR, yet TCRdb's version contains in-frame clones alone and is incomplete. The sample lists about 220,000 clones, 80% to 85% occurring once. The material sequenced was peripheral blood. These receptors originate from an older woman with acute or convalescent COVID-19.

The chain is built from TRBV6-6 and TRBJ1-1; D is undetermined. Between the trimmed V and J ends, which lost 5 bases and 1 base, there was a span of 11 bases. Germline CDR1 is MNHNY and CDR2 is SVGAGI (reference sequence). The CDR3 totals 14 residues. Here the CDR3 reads CASSQKLRNTEAFF. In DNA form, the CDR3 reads TGTGCCAGCAGTCAGAAACTTAGGAACACTGAAGCTTTCTTT.

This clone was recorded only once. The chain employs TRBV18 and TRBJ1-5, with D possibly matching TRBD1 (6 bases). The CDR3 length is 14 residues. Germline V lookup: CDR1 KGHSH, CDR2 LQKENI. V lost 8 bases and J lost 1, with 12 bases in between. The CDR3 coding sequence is TGTGCCAGCACATTCGACAGGAGCAATCAGCCCCAGCATTTT. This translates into CASTFDRSNQPQHF. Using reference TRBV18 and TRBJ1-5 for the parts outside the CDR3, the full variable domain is NAGVMQNPRHLVRRRGQEARLRCSPMKGHSHVYWYRQLPEEGLKFMVYLQKENIIDESGMPKERFSAEFPKEGPSILRIQQVVRGDSAAYFCASTFDRSNQPQHFGDGTRLSIL.

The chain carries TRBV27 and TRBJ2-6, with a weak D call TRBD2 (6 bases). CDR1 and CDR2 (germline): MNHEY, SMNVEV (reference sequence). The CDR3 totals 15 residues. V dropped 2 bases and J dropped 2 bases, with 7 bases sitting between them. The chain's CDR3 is CASSLAGTGANVLTF. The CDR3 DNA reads TGTGCCAGCAGTTTAGCGGGAACTGGGGCCAACGTCCTGACTTTC.

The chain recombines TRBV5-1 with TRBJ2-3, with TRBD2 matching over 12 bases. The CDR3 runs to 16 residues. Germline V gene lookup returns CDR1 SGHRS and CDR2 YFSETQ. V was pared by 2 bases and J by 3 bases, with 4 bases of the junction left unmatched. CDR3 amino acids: CASSFSLAGGTDTQYF. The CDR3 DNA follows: TGCGCCAGCAGCTTCTCACTAGCGGGGGGAACAGATACGCAGTATTTT.

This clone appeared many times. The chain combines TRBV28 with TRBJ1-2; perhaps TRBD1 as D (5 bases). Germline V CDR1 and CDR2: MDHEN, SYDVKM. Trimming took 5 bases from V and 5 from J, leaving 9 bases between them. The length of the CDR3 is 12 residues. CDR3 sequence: CASSTTAYGYTF. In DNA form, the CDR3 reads TGTGCCAGCAGTACGACAGCTTATGGCTACACCTTC.

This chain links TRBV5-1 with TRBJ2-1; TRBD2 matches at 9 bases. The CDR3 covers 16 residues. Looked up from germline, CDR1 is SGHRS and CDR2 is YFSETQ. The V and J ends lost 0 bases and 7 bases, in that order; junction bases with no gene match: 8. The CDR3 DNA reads TGCGCCAGCAGCTTGGTGGCGGGGGGGCCGGGGAATGAGCAGTTCTTC. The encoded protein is CASSLVAGGPGNEQFF. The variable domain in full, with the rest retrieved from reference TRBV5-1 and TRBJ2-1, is KAGVTQTPRYLIKTRGQQVTLSCSPISGHRSVSWYQQTPGQGLQFLFEYFSETQRNKGNFPGRFSGRQFSNSRSEMNVSTLELGDSALYLCASSLVAGGPGNEQFFGPGTRLTVL.

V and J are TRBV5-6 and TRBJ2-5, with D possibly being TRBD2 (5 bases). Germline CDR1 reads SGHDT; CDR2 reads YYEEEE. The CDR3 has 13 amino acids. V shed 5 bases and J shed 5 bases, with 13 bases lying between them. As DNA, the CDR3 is TGTGCCAGCAGGTCGGGAAGGCGGGAGACCCAGTACTTC. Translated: CASRSGRRETQYF.

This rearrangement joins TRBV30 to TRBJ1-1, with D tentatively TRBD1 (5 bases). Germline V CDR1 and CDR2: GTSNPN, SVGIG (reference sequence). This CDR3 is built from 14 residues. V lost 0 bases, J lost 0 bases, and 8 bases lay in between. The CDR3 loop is CAWSVWGMNTEAFF. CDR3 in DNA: TGTGCCTGGAGTGTCTGGGGCATGAACACTGAAGCTTTCTTT.

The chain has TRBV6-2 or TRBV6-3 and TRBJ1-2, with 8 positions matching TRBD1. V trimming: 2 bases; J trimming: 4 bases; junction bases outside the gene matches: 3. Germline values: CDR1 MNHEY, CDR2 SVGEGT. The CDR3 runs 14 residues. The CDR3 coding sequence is TGTGCCAGCAGTTACGACAGGGGTGCCTATGGCTACACCTTC. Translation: CASSYDRGAYGYTF.

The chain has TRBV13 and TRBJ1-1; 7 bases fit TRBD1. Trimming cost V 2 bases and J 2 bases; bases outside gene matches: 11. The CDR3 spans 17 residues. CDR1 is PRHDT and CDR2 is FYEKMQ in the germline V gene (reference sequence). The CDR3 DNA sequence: TGTGCCAGCAGCTTAAACCCGGGACAGACAACAAACACTGAAGCTTTCTTT. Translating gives CASSLNPGQTTNTEAFF.

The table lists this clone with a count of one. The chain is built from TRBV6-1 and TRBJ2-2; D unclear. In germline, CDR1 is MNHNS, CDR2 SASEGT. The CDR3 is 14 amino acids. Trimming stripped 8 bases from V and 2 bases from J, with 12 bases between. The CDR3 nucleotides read TGTGCCAGCGTTGACGGGTTAAACACCGGGGAGCTGTTTTTT. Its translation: CASVDGLNTGELFF.

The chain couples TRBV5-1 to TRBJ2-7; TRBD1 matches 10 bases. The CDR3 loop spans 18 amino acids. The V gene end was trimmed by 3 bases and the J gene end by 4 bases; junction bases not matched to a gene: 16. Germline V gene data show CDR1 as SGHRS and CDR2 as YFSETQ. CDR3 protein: CASSSYSTGGTSIYEQYF. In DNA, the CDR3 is TGCGCCAGCAGCTCTTACTCGACAGGGGGCACTTCTATATACGAGCAGTACTTC. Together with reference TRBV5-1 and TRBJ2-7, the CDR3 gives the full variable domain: KAGVTQTPRYLIKTRGQQVTLSCSPISGHRSVSWYQQTPGQGLQFLFEYFSETQRNKGNFPGRFSGRQFSNSRSEMNVSTLELGDSALYLCASSSYSTGGTSIYEQYFGPGTRLTVT.

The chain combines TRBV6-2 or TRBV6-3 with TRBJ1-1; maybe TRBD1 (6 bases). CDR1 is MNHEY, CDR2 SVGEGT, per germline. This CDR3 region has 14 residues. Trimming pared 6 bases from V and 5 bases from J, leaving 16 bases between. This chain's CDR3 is CASSGTPRGTEAFF. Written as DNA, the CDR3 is TGTGCCAGCAGCGGGACACCTAGGGGAACTGAAGCTTTCTTT.

The CDR3 loop is CASSTRTGLEAGNTIYF. CDR3 nucleotide sequence: TGTGCCAGCAGCACTCGGACAGGGTTAGAAGCAGGAAACACCATATATTTT. V gene TRBV7-2 combines with J gene TRBJ1-3; 8 nucleotides agree with TRBD1. The CDR3 runs to 17 residues. The V and J ends lost 5 bases and 4 bases, in that order; junction bases with no gene match: 13. The germline V gene has CDR1 SGHTA and CDR2 FQGNSA.

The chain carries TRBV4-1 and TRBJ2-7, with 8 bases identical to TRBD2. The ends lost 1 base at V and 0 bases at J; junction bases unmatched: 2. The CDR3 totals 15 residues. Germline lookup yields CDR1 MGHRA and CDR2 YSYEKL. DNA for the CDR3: TGCGCCAGCAGCCAAGTAGCGGGGAGCTCCTACGAGCAGTACTTC. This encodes CASSQVAGSSYEQYF.

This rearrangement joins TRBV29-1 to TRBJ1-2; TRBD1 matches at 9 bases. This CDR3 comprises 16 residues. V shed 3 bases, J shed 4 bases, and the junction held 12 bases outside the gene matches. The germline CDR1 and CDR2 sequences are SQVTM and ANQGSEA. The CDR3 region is CSVDWDRADDGYGYTF. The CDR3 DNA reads TGCAGCGTTGATTGGGACAGGGCGGATGATGGCTATGGCTACACCTTC.

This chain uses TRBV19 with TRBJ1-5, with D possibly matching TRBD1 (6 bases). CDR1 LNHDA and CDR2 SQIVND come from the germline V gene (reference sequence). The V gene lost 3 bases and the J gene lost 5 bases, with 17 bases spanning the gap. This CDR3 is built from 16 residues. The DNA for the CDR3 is TGTGCCAGTAGTATCCCAGGCAGGGGTGGGCATCAGCCCCAGCATTTT. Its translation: CASSIPGRGGHQPQHF.

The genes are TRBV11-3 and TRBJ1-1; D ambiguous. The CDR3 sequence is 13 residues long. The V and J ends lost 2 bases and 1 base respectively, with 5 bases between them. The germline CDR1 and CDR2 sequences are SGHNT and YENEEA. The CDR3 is CASSLFGNTEAFF. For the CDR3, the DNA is TGTGCCAGCAGCTTATTCGGGAACACTGAAGCTTTCTTT.

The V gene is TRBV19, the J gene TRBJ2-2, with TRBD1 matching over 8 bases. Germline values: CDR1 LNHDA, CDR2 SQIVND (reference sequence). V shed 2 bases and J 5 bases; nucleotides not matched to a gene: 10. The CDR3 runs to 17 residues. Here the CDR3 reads CASSIRGDRGMTGELFF. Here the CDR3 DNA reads TGTGCCAGTAGTATACGTGGTGACAGGGGCATGACCGGGGAGCTGTTTTTT.

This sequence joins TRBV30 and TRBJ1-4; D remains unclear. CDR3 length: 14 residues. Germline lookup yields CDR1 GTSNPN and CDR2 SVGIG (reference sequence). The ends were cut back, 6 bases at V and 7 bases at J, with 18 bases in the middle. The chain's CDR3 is CACHARRGSEKLFF. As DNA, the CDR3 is TGTGCCTGCCACGCTAGACGAGGTAGTGAAAAACTGTTTTTT.

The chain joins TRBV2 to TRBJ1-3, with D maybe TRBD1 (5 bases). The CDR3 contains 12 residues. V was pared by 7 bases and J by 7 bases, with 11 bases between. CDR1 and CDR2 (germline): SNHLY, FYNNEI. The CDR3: CASKGLSNTIYF. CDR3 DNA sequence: TGTGCCAGCAAGGGGTTGAGTAACACCATATATTTT.

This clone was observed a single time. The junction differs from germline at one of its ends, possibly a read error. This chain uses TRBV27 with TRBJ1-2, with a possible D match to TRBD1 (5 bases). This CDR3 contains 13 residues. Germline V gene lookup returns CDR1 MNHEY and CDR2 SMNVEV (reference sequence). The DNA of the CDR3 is TGTGCCACCCGGGAGACAGCTAACTATGACTACACCTTC. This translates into CATRETANYDYTF.

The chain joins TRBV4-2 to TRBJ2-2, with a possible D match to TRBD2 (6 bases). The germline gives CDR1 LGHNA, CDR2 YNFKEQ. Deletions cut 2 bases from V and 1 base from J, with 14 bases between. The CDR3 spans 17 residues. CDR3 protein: CASSQNLATVNTGELFF. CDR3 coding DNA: TGTGCCAGCAGCCAAAACCTAGCGACGGTGAACACCGGGGAGCTGTTTTTT.

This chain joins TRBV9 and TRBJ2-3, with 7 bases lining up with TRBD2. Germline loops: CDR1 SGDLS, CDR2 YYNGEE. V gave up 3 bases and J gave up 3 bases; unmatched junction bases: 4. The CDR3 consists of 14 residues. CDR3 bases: TGTGCCAGCAGCGGGGAGGGCGGAACAGATACGCAGTATTTT. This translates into CASSGEGGTDTQYF.

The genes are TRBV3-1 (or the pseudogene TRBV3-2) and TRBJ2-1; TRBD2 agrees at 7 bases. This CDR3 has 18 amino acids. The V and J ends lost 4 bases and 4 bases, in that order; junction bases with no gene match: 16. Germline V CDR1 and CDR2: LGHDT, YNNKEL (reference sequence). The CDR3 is CASSRSSSAPGGYNEQFF. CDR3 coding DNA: TGTGCCAGCAGCCGTTCCTCATCGGCCCCGGGGGGTTACAATGAGCAGTTCTTC.